The source of this TCR beta chain is a study of OX40 agonist ivuxolimab in advanced cancers. The V end was cut by 3 bases, the J end by 7 bases, with 16 bases between. CDR3 length equals 14 residues. Germline V gene data show CDR1 as LNHDA and CDR2 as SQIVND (reference sequence). Sequencing used immunoSEQ multiplex PCR; TCRdb keeps in-frame clones, though not all of them. The sample contains 50,000 to 70,000 clones, about four fifths of which appear only once. This receptor was taken from an adult with an advanced solid tumor such as melanoma, head and neck, liver or kidney cancer. The chain carries TRBV19 and TRBJ2-7; D is unresolved. The material sequenced was CD4+ or CD8+ T cells sorted from blood, taken in a trial of the OX40 agonist ivuxolimab. The CDR3 is CASSIPGIMGEQYF. The CDR3 region has the DNA TGTGCCAGTAGTATTCCCGGAATTATGGGGGAGCAGTACTTC.